These 31 T cell receptor beta chains were all obtained from the same sample, sequenced in a study of T cells in Graves' hyperthyroidism and ophthalmopathy. TCR beta CDR3 regions were amplified from RNA. An initial round of RT-PCR targeting the TCR CDR3 relied on the HTBI primer set. From the multiplex PCR reads, TCRdb called clonotypes with MiXCR, one entry per CDR3 protein. This table has roughly 520,000 distinct CDR3 sequences, around a quarter appearing once. Sequenced: blood. The receptors come from a young woman with Graves' ophthalmopathy.

Many counts were recorded for this clonotype. V is TRBV29-1 and J is TRBJ2-6; D remains ambiguous. Trimming left V 5 bases short and J 5 bases short, with 16 bases between. This CDR3 spans 15 amino acids. Germline loops: CDR1 SQVTM, CDR2 ANQGSEA. CDR3 nucleotide sequence: TGCAGCGTTCGACTCGGGTCTGATAGGGCCAACGTCCTGACTTTC. This translates into CSVRLGSDRANVLTF. Supplemented by reference TRBV29-1 and TRBJ2-6, the full variable domain reads SAVISQKPSRDICQRGTSLTIQCQVDSQVTMMFWYRQQPGQSLTLIATANQGSEATYESGFVIDKFPISRPNLTFSTLTVSNMSPEDSSIYLCSVRLGSDRANVLTFGAGSRLTVL.

This clonotype was counted ten times or more. V is TRBV5-5 and J is TRBJ2-5; 10 nucleotides line up with TRBD1. Germline assignment: CDR1 SGHKS and CDR2 YYEKEE (reference sequence). The junction had 4 bases not matched to a gene; V was cut back by 4 bases and J by 4 bases. The CDR3 is 14 amino acids. As DNA, the CDR3 is TGTGCCAGCAGCGCGACAGGGGGCAGAGAGACCCAGTACTTC. This translates into CASSATGGRETQYF.

This chain joins TRBV7-2 and TRBJ1-1; the D gene is possibly TRBD1 (5 bases). The germline V gene has CDR1 SGHTA and CDR2 FQGNSA. The CDR3 runs to 15 residues. Trimming shortened V by 2 bases and J by 6 bases, and 16 bases separated the two germline ends. CDR3 DNA: TGTGCCAGCAGCTTACAGGCGGAGGGGAGAGCTGAAGCTTTCTTT. Translating it yields CASSLQAEGRAEAFF. Full variable domain (missing parts from reference TRBV7-2 and TRBJ1-1): GAGVSQSPSNKVTEKGKDVELRCDPISGHTALYWYRQSLGQGLEFLIYFQGNSAPDKSGLPSDRFSAERTGGSVSTLTIQRTQQEDSAVYLCASSLQAEGRAEAFFGQGTRLTVV.

As for this clonotype: Possible read error: a much larger clone is one base away. V and J are TRBV20-1 and TRBJ2-2, with 9 nucleotides matching TRBD2. CDR3 length: 18 residues. V lost 0 bases and J lost 0; bases outside the gene matches: 8. CDR1 is DFQATT and CDR2 is SNEGSKA in the germline V gene (reference sequence). CDR3: CSAREARGGAANTGELFF. In DNA, the CDR3 is TGCAGTGCTAGAGAGGCTCGCGGGGGGGCCGCGAACACCGGGGAGCTGTTTTTT.

This clonotype was observed many times. The chain carries TRBV6-1 and TRBJ2-7; 11 bases agree with TRBD1. Per germline, CDR1 MNHNS and CDR2 SASEGT. V lost 3 bases, J lost 3 bases, and 7 bases stayed unmatched. CDR3 size: 16 residues. In DNA form, the CDR3 reads TGTGCCAGCAGTGAGCCTTCCGGGACAGGGGGCTACGAGCAGTACTTC. Amino acid sequence: CASSEPSGTGGYEQYF.

V and J are TRBV13 and TRBJ1-1; TRBD1 agrees at 12 bases. The CDR3 spans 20 residues. V trimming: 5 bases; J trimming: 4 bases; junction bases outside the gene matches: 20. Germline V lookup: CDR1 PRHDT, CDR2 FYEKMQ (reference sequence). The CDR3 sequence: CASSRTPTGTGGFGGTEAFF. In nucleotides, the CDR3 is TGTGCCAGCAGCCGAACCCCAACCGGGACAGGGGGCTTTGGTGGCACTGAAGCTTTCTTT.

The chain uses TRBV28 and TRBJ1-5; D uncertain. This CDR3 is built from 16 residues. Germline V gives CDR1 MDHEN, CDR2 SYDVKM. Trimming took 3 bases from V and 0 from J, leaving 12 bases between them. In DNA, the CDR3 is TGTGCCAGCAGTTTCCCAGATTGGTATAGCAATCAGCCCCAGCATTTT. It encodes CASSFPDWYSNQPQHF. Full variable domain (outside the CDR3, taken from reference TRBV28 and TRBJ1-5): DVKVTQSSRYLVKRTGEKVFLECVQDMDHENMFWYRQDPGLGLRLIYFSYDVKMKEKGDIPEGYSVSREKKERFSLILESASTNQTSMYLCASSFPDWYSNQPQHFGDGTRLSIL.

Many counts were recorded for this clonotype. The rearrangement links TRBV6-5 to TRBJ2-7; no reliable D call. This CDR3 is built from 13 residues. Looked up from germline, CDR1 is MNHEY and CDR2 is SVGAGI. The germline V and J ends were trimmed by 2 bases and 3 bases, with 8 bases remaining between them. The chain's CDR3 is CASSYGQYYEQYF. CDR3 DNA sequence: TGTGCCAGCAGTTACGGCCAGTACTACGAGCAGTACTTC.

Worth noting for this clonotype: An end of the junction differs from the germline gene, which may be a read error. The V gene is TRBV20-1, the J gene TRBJ1-2; 11 bases map to TRBD1. The CDR3 runs 13 residues. CDR1 and CDR2 from the germline V gene are DFQATT and SNEGSKA (reference sequence). CDR3: CCARTGGAEGYTF. The DNA of the CDR3 is TGCTGTGCCAGGACAGGGGGCGCGGAGGGCTACACCTTC.

This chain connects TRBV12-3 or TRBV12-4 to TRBJ2-7, with a tentative D call TRBD2 (7 bases). CDR3 length equals 14 residues. Trimming stripped 5 bases from V and 9 bases from J, with 20 bases between. CDR3 sequence: CASSPGGGLPTQYF. The CDR3 DNA reads TGTGCCAGCAGTCCGGGGGGCGGGTTGCCCACGCAGTACTTC.

A few counts support this clonotype. The chain employs TRBV28 and TRBJ2-7, with D uncertain. The CDR3 is 12 residues long. Trimming removed 4 bases at V and 7 bases at J, with 11 bases between. Germline CDR1 is MDHEN and CDR2 is SYDVKM. CDR3 region: CASSSPVLEQYF. DNA for the CDR3: TGTGCCAGCAGTTCCCCCGTTTTAGAGCAGTACTTC.

This clonotype came up many times. The chain joins TRBV27 to TRBJ1-4; D is undetermined. Germline V gene sequence: CDR1 MNHEY, CDR2 SMNVEV (reference sequence). Trimming left V 5 bases short and J 8 bases short, with 12 bases between. The CDR3 totals 13 residues. This chain's CDR3 is CASSIPGREKLFF. In nucleotides, the CDR3 is TGTGCCAGCAGTATCCCGGGGAGGGAAAAACTGTTTTTT.

This clonotype was seen many times. V and J are TRBV20-1 and TRBJ2-5; D is perhaps TRBD1 or TRBD2 (5 bases each). Per the germline V gene, CDR1 is DFQATT and CDR2 is SNEGSKA (reference sequence). There are 14 residues in the CDR3. V lost 2 bases and J lost 5, with 15 bases in between. The CDR3 nucleotides are TGCAGTGCTAGATCGGACTTCGGGGCGGAGACCCAGTACTTC. It specifies CSARSDFGAETQYF.

The genes are TRBV12-3 or TRBV12-4 and TRBJ2-5; the match to TRBD2 covers 12 bases. The CDR3 totals 14 residues. J gave up 7 bases and V 5 bases, and 5 bases lay outside the gene matches. The CDR3 region is CASSASGGGGTQYF. DNA for the CDR3: TGTGCCAGCAGTGCTAGCGGGGGGGGAGGGACCCAGTACTTC.

About this clonotype itself: Given the absence of the conserved phenylalanine or tryptophan at the CDR3 end, a read error is likely. The V and J genes are TRBV7-8 and TRBJ1-5, with a tentative D call TRBD1 (6 bases). In germline, CDR1 is SGHVS, CDR2 FQNEAQ. The CDR3 length is 15 residues. Trimming left V 1 base short and J 3 bases short, with 10 bases between. CDR3 region: CASSLGTAYNQPQHV. Written as DNA, the CDR3 is TGTGCCAGCAGCTTAGGGACAGCTTACAATCAGCCCCAGCATGTT.

The table lists this clonotype with many counts. The chain combines TRBV7-8 with TRBJ1-2, with D unresolved. CDR1 and CDR2 from the germline V gene are SGHVS and FQNEAQ. The V gene lost 5 bases and the J gene lost 7 bases, with 14 bases spanning the gap. The CDR3 consists of 13 residues. CDR3 sequence: CASSQDYRIGYTF. Here the CDR3 DNA reads TGTGCCAGCAGCCAAGATTACAGAATTGGCTACACCTTC.

This clonotype was counted ten times or more. The CDR3 is CASSGQGLGAQYF. DNA of the CDR3: TGTGCCAGCAGCGGACAGGGTCTCGGGGCCCAGTACTTC. The rearrangement joins TRBV9 to TRBJ2-5; 7 nucleotides agree with TRBD1. V dropped 3 bases and J dropped 9; count of bases not matched to a gene: 8. CDR3 length equals 13 residues. CDR1 and CDR2 from the germline V gene are SGDLS and YYNGEE.

This rearrangement joins TRBV6-1 to TRBJ2-7, with TRBD1 matching over 10 bases. From germline, CDR1 is MNHNS and CDR2 SASEGT. The CDR3 runs 14 residues. V lost 7 bases, J lost 6 bases, and 9 bases stayed unmatched. The CDR3 DNA is TGTGCCAGCACCCACCCCGGGACAGGGGCCGAGCAGTACTTC. Amino acids: CASTHPGTGAEQYF.

This clonotype was detected ten times or more. The chain is built from TRBV7-8 and TRBJ2-7, with 9 bases matching TRBD2. The trim removed 3 bases at V and 2 bases at J, leaving 5 bases unmatched. The CDR3 runs 15 residues. In germline, CDR1 is SGHVS, CDR2 FQNEAQ. The CDR3 DNA is TGTGCCAGCAGCTTCCCTAGCGGGGATACCTACGAGCAGTACTTC. The encoded protein is CASSFPSGDTYEQYF.

As concerns this clonotype: The junction does not match germline at one end; this may be a read error. This chain connects TRBV6-2 or TRBV6-3 to TRBJ1-1; tentative D call: TRBD1 (6 bases). This CDR3 has 17 residues. Germline V gene data show CDR1 as MNHEY and CDR2 as SVGEGT. The CDR3 DNA follows: TGTGCCAGCAGTTTCAACCCGGGGGACATATCTAACACTGAAGCTTGCTTT. As protein: CASSFNPGDISNTEACF.

This clonotype was recorded at least ten times. The chain recombines TRBV29-1 with TRBJ1-1; D is ambiguous. Germline V gives CDR1 SQVTM, CDR2 ANQGSEA. V was clipped by 1 base and J by 4 bases, with 7 bases between them. The CDR3 sequence is 12 residues long. CDR3 protein: CSVEVALTEAFF. As DNA, the CDR3 is TGCAGCGTTGAAGTGGCCCTCACTGAAGCTTTCTTT.

This clonotype appeared many times. The chain employs TRBV4-2 and TRBJ1-5; D is unclear. V lost 1 base to trimming and J lost 2 bases, with 6 bases between them. The CDR3 covers 14 residues. Germline V gives CDR1 LGHNA, CDR2 YNFKEQ. CDR3 protein: CASSQAYGNQPQHF. The DNA of the CDR3 is TGTGCCAGCAGCCAAGCATACGGCAATCAGCCCCAGCATTTT.

The rearrangement uses TRBV18 and TRBJ2-5, with 9 bases matching TRBD1. Germline CDR1 is KGHSH and CDR2 is LQKENI. There are 15 residues in the CDR3. V dropped 3 bases and J dropped 5; count of bases not matched to a gene: 7. CDR3 residues: CASSPADRGVETQYF. CDR3 bases: TGTGCCAGCTCACCGGCGGACAGGGGCGTCGAGACCCAGTACTTC.

With respect to this clonotype: Compared with germline, one end of the junction differs, possibly owing to a read error. The chain employs TRBV28 and TRBJ2-7; D unclear. This CDR3 spans 16 amino acids. Germline assignment: CDR1 MDHEN and CDR2 SYDVKM. CDR3 amino acids: CVSSSLQLNASYEQYF. The CDR3, as DNA: TGTGTCAGCAGTTCCCTACAGCTCAACGCCTCCTACGAGCAGTACTTC.

This clonotype was counted at least ten times. This rearrangement joins TRBV20-1 to TRBJ1-6; possible D gene TRBD1, 6 bases. This CDR3 is 14 amino acids long. Germline V gene lookup returns CDR1 DFQATT and CDR2 SNEGSKA (reference sequence). Trimming removed 2 bases from V and 8 bases from J, with 13 bases in between. The CDR3 DNA sequence: TGCAGTGCTAGATGGCCCGGGGGCGATTCACCCCTCCACTTT. Translated: CSARWPGGDSPLHF.

This clonotype came up many times. J is TRBJ1-3 and V is TRBV4-1; possibly TRBD1 for D (5 bases). From germline, CDR1 is MGHRA and CDR2 YSYEKL. Trimming took 1 base from V and 2 from J, leaving 18 bases between them. The CDR3 extends over 18 amino acids. The CDR3 loop is CASSQVPLAETAGNTIYF. CDR3 nucleotide sequence: TGCGCCAGCAGCCAAGTCCCGTTAGCGGAGACAGCTGGAAACACCATATATTTT.

The chain uses TRBV5-6 and TRBJ2-7; D not resolved. The CDR3 has 15 amino acids. The germline V and J ends were trimmed by 4 bases and 3 bases, with 17 bases remaining between them. Germline lookup yields CDR1 SGHDT and CDR2 YYEEEE. CDR3 sequence reads: CASSLAELTHYEQYF. CDR3 DNA sequence: TGTGCCAGCAGCCTGGCGGAACTAACCCACTACGAGCAGTACTTC.

This clonotype showed up just a few times. The chain links TRBV6-4 to TRBJ2-5, with D possibly called TRBD1 or TRBD2 (5 bases each). This CDR3 contains 12 residues. V lost 7 bases and J 7 bases, leaving 13 bases between the germline ends. The V gene's germline CDR1 is MRHNA and CDR2 SNTAGT. The CDR3 loop reads CASTTGGGTQYF. DNA for the CDR3: TGTGCCAGCACCACAGGCGGAGGGACCCAGTACTTC.

This clonotype was counted ten times or more. The chain links TRBV9 to TRBJ2-2; D gene unclear. Trimming removed 5 bases from V and 5 bases from J, with 7 bases in between. Germline V gene lookup returns CDR1 SGDLS and CDR2 YYNGEE. The CDR3 extends over 12 amino acids. Here the CDR3 DNA reads TGTGCCAGCAGTCCTCATACCGGGGAGCTGTTTTTT. Translating it yields CASSPHTGELFF.

This clonotype came up a few times. The rearrangement uses TRBV6-1 and TRBJ1-5; D remains ambiguous. The germline CDR1 and CDR2 sequences are MNHNS and SASEGT. The CDR3 covers 13 residues. The germline V and J ends were trimmed by 6 bases and 5 bases, with 11 bases remaining between them. CDR3 amino acids: CASSPEGYQPQHF. CDR3 DNA sequence: TGTGCCAGCAGCCCCGAAGGGTATCAGCCCCAGCATTTT.

This clonotype was recorded at least ten times. The V call is TRBV6-5, the J call TRBJ2-5; D remains unclear. This CDR3 has 12 residues. Trimming left V 0 bases short and J 4 bases short, with 3 bases between. CDR1 is MNHEY and CDR2 is SVGAGI in the germline V gene. As DNA, the CDR3 is TGTGCCAGCAGTTACTCGGGAGAGACCCAGTACTTC. Its translation is CASSYSGETQYF.